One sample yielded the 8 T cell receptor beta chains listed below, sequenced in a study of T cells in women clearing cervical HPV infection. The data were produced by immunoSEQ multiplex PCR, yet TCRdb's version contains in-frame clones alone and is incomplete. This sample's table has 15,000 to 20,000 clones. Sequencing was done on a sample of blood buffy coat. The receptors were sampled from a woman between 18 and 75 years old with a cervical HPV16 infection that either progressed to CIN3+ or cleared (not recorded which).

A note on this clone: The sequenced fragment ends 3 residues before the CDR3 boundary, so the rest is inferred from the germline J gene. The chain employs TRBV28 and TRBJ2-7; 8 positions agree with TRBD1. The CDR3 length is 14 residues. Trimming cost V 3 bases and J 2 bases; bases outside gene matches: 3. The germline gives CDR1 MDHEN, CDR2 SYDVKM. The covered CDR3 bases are TGTGCCAGCAGTTTGACAGGGGCCACCTACGAG. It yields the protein CASSLTGATYE. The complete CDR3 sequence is CASSLTGATYEQYF.

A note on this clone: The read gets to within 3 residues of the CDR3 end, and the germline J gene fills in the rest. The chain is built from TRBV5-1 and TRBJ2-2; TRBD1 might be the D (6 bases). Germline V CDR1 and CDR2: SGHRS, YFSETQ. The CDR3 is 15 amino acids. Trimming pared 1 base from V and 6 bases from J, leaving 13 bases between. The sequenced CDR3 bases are TGCGCCAGCAGCTTGACAGGGTCAAGGGCCGGGGAG. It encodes CASSLTGSRAGE. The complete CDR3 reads CASSLTGSRAGELFF.

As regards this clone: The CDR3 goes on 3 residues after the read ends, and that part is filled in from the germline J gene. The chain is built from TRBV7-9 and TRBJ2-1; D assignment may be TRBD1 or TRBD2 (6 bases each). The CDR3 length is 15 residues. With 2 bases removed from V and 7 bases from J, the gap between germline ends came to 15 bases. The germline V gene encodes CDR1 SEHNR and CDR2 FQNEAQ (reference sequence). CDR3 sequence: CASSLSTGRSNEQFF. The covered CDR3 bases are TGTGCCAGCAGCTTATCAACAGGGAGGAGTAATGAG.

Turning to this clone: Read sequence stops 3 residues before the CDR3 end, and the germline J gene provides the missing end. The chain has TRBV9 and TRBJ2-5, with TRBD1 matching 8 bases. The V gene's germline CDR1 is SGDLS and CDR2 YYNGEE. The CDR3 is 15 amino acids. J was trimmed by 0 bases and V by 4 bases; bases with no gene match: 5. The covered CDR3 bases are TGTGCCAGCAGCCCCTGGGACAGGTACCAAGAGACC. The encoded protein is CASSPWDRYQET. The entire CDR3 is CASSPWDRYQETQYF.

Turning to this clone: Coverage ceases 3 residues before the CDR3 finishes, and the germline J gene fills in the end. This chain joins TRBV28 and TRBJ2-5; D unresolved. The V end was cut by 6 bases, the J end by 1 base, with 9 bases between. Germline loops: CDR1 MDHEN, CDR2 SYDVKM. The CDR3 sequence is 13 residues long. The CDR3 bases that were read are TGTGCCAGCAGCCACCACAGCCAAGAGACC. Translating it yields CASSHHSQET. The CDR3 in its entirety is CASSHHSQETQYF.

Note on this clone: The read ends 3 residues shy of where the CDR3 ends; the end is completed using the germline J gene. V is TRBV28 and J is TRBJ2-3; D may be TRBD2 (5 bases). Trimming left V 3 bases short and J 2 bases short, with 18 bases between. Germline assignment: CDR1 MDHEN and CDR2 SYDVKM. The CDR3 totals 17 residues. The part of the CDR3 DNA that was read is TGTGCCAGCAGTTTTCCCTGGGCTAGCCTATCCACAGATACG. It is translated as CASSFPWASLSTDT. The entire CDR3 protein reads CASSFPWASLSTDTQYF.

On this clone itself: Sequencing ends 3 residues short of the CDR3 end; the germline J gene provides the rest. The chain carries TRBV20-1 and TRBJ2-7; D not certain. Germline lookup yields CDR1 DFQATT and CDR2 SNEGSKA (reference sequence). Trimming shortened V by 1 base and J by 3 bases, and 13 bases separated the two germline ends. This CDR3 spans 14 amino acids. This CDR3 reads CSARAMTAYYEQYF. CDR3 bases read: TGCAGTGCTAGAGCAATGACTGCCTACTACGAG.

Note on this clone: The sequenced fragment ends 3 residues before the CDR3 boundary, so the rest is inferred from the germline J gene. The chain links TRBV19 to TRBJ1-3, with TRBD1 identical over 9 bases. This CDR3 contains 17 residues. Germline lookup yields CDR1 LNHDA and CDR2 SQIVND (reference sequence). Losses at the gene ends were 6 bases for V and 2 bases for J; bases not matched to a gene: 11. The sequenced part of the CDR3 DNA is TGTGCCAGTAGGTTACAGGGGGCGCGTAGTACTGGAAACACC. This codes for CASRLQGARSTGNT. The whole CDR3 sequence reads CASRLQGARSTGNTIYF.